This T cell receptor beta chain originates from a study of blood T cells in healthy people across ages. The authors isolated at least 7 million PBMCs per sample. The total RNA that was extracted per sample amounted to at least 6 micrograms. The count of this clonotype is one. Germline V gives CDR1 MNHNY, CDR2 SVGAGI (reference sequence). The CDR3 is 14 amino acids. V lost 6 bases and J 1 base, leaving 10 bases between the germline ends. It was with a sample-barcoded 5' primer and a J-beta primer mix that a second PCR of roughly 7 to 12 cycles was run. A tag from a template-switch adaptor with 12 random nucleotides marked each cDNA molecule. TCRdb reprocessed the 5' RACE reads via MiXCR and lists one record per CDR3 protein. The sample contains about 830,000 distinct CDR3 sequences, roughly 60% of which appear only once.

Input material: blood. The rearrangement joins TRBV6-6 to TRBJ2-1; D gene uncertain. The clonotype was recovered from a man younger than 40 in good health. The CDR3 bases are TGTGCCAGCAGGTACGTAGGGTCCTACAATGAGCAGTTCTTC. This sequence encodes CASRYVGSYNEQFF.